Listed below are T cell receptor beta chains from one sample, sequenced in a study of regulatory T cells in long-lasting Graves disease. TCRdb fed the multiplex PCR reads into MiXCR, producing one record per CDR3 protein. The sample contains 620,000 or so distinct CDR3 sequences, 16% of which appear only once. These data were also filed under a second study, of T cells in Graves' hyperthyroidism and ophthalmopathy.

Material: peripheral blood mononuclear cells (PBMCs), obtained at new diagnosis, from a patient treated with antithyroid drugs. These receptors were taken from a woman aged 30 to 39 with Graves disease. Both conserved end residues are part of each CDR3. The D gene is left open where the match is weak. Size tells how often a clone was seen (once, few, many) or the class of an expanded clone, and some rows leave it out.

v_gene	d_gene	j_gene	abundance	CDR3aa	CDR3nt
TRBV6-1	-	TRBJ2-2	-	CASGYVGRNTGELFF	TGTGCCAGCGGGTACGTGGGGAGGAACACCGGGGAGCTGTTTTTT
TRBV5-1	-	TRBJ2-5	-	CASSSFQGRGHETQYF	TGCGCCAGCAGCTCGTTTCAGGGACGCGGACACGAGACCCAGTACTTC
TRBV5-1	-	TRBJ1-4	many	CASSPILTAPNEKLFF	TGCGCCAGCAGCCCTATATTGACAGCGCCTAATGAAAAACTGTTTTTT
TRBV6-4	-	TRBJ2-3	-	CASNLQGPDYTDTQYF	TGTGCCAGCAATTTACAGGGCCCTGATTACACAGATACGCAGTATTTT
TRBV27	-	TRBJ1-6	-	CASSLTDPELGSPLHF	TGTGCCAGCAGTTTAACAGATCCAGAGTTGGGTTCACCCCTCCACTTT
TRBV29-1	TRBD1	TRBJ2-7	-	CSVQSSGTALYEQYF	TGCAGCGTCCAGTCCTCCGGGACAGCCCTGTACGAGCAGTACTTC
TRBV5-6	-	TRBJ1-2	once	CASSLSLALTRGYTF	TGTGCCAGCAGCTTGTCTCTAGCCCTTACGAGGGGCTACACCTTC
TRBV7-9	-	TRBJ1-2	many	CASIPSWGSANYGYTF	TGTGCCAGCATCCCAAGTTGGGGCTCAGCTAACTATGGCTACACCTTC
TRBV2	-	TRBJ2-7	many	CATRDRGRRTSGVPSYEQYF	TGTGCCACCCGGGACAGGGGGCGCCGGACTAGCGGGGTGCCCTCCTACGAGCAGTACTTC
TRBV3-1	TRBD2	TRBJ2-1	-	CASSRPSGGSYNEQFF	TGTGCCAGCAGTCGACCAAGTGGCGGGAGCTACAATGAGCAGTTCTTC
TRBV6-1	-	TRBJ2-2	-	CASSFPRDPYTGELFF	TGTGCCAGCAGCTTCCCCCGGGACCCTTACACCGGGGAGCTGTTTTTT
TRBV6-1	TRBD1	TRBJ1-6	-	CASTLGDSRNSPLHF	TGTGCCAGCACCCTCGGGGACAGCCGAAATTCACCCCTCCACTTT
TRBV20-1	TRBD2	TRBJ2-4	few	CSGPGTSGSLVCKNIQYF	TGCAGTGGCCCCGGGACTAGCGGGAGTTTGGTGTGTAAAAACATTCAGTACTTC
TRBV3-1	TRBD1	TRBJ2-7	many	CASSLTEGASYEQYF	TGTGCCAGCAGCCTTACTGAGGGGGCAAGCTACGAGCAGTACTTC
TRBV7-3	TRBD2	TRBJ2-2	many	CASSPRDAGGTGELFF	TGTGCCAGCAGCCCCCGGGATGCGGGAGGAACCGGGGAGCTGTTTTTT
TRBV27	-	TRBJ2-1	many	CATRAFNSYNEQFF	TGTGCCACCAGGGCTTTTAACTCCTACAATGAGCAGTTCTTC
TRBV19	-	TRBJ2-4	few	CASSTASGFIQYF	TGTGCCAGTAGTACCGCCTCAGGGTTCATTCAGTACTTC
TRBV18	-	TRBJ1-2	-	CASSPDILGIGGYTF	TGTGCCAGCTCACCAGACATCTTGGGTATCGGTGGCTACACCTTC
TRBV7-9	-	TRBJ1-5	many	CASSLGTNQPQHF	TGTGCCAGCAGCTTAGGGACAAATCAGCCCCAGCATTTT
TRBV29-1	-	TRBJ2-7	once	CSVEDQTASLGYEQYF	TGCAGCGTTGAAGATCAGACAGCTTCTCTGGGGTACGAGCAGTACTTC
TRBV20-1	TRBD2	TRBJ2-1	many	CSARSLAVSYNEQFF	TGCAGTGCTAGATCTCTAGCGGTCTCCTACAATGAGCAGTTCTTC
TRBV4-2	-	TRBJ1-4	-	CASSQDPGLDEKLFF	TGTGCCAGCAGCCAAGATCCCGGACTAGATGAAAAACTGTTTTTT
TRBV3-1	-	TRBJ2-3	many	CASSSHLDTQYF	TGTGCCAGCAGCAGCCATTTAGATACGCAGTATTTT
TRBV5-4	-	TRBJ2-1	-	CASSLDSVSLNEQFF	TGTGCCAGCAGCTTGGATAGCGTAAGCCTGAATGAGCAGTTCTTC
TRBV20-1	TRBD1	TRBJ2-7	few	CSGGQGGEQYF	TGCAGTGGGGGACAGGGCGGCGAGCAGTACTTC
TRBV5-8	-	TRBJ2-2	few	CASSWGWGQGNTGELFF	TGTGCCAGCAGCTGGGGCTGGGGCCAGGGGAACACCGGGGAGCTGTTTTTT
TRBV7-3	TRBD1	TRBJ2-1	many	CASSPTGTGMQFF	TGTGCCAGCAGCCCAACTGGGACAGGCATGCAGTTCTTC
TRBV7-2	-	TRBJ2-5	many	CASSQRNGRTQYF	TGTGCCAGCAGCCAACGGAACGGAAGGACCCAGTACTTC
TRBV12-3/TRBV12-4	TRBD2	TRBJ2-5	few	CASSPQAGGPGETQYF	TGTGCCAGCAGTCCACAAGCGGGAGGGCCGGGGGAGACCCAGTACTTC
TRBV4-2	TRBD1	TRBJ1-4	-	CASSQETGGYEKLFF	TGTGCCAGCAGCCAAGAGACAGGGGGGTATGAAAAACTGTTTTTT
TRBV3-1	-	TRBJ1-1	many	CASSRSGVATEAFF	TGTGCCAGCAGCCGCTCCGGGGTGGCCACTGAAGCTTTCTTT
TRBV7-3	TRBD1	TRBJ2-3	-	CASSPDRRYTDTQYF	TGTGCCAGCAGTCCGGACAGGAGGTACACAGATACGCAGTATTTT
TRBV20-1	-	TRBJ1-2	many	CSARDPLGYGYTF	TGCAGTGCTAGAGATCCGTTGGGCTATGGCTACACCTTC
TRBV28	TRBD1	TRBJ1-5	many	CASSSGQGDNQPQHF	TGTGCCAGCAGCTCGGGACAGGGGGACAATCAGCCCCAGCATTTT
TRBV3-1	-	TRBJ2-5	-	CASSQDLDYGETQYF	TGTGCCAGCAGCCAAGATTTGGACTATGGGGAGACCCAGTACTTC
TRBV28	TRBD2	TRBJ2-1	-	CASSFELAGNKKQFF	TGTGCCAGCAGTTTTGAACTAGCGGGGAACAAAAAGCAGTTCTTC
TRBV29-1	TRBD2	TRBJ2-1	many	CSVDAGVPYNEQFF	TGCAGCGTTGATGCGGGAGTCCCCTACAATGAGCAGTTCTTC
TRBV18	-	TRBJ1-1	many	CASSPGERAFF	TGTGCCAGCTCACCAGGGGAGAGGGCTTTCTTT
TRBV5-6	-	TRBJ2-3	many	CASSFLRGSTDTQYF	TGTGCCAGCAGCTTCCTTCGGGGCTCCACAGATACGCAGTATTTT
TRBV20-1	TRBD1	TRBJ1-2	-	CSGSRGQDGYTF	TGCAGTGGCTCCAGGGGGCAAGATGGCTACACCTTC